This TCR beta chain was sequenced during a study of cytomegalovirus exposure and HLA in healthy donors. Findings of the study overall: A later analysis found most CMV-associated TCR beta chains apparently HLA-restricted. TCR beta V segments were, for the most part, productive about 87% or about 30% of the time in an earlier analysis.

Regarding donors, all were healthy bone marrow donors. Details on this clone: The antigen is unknown.

Germline-derived CDR1 and CDR2 are LNHNV and YYDKDF (reference sequence). Losses at the gene ends were 6 bases for V and 2 bases for J; bases not matched to a gene: 3. This CDR3 is 14 amino acids long. The primer mix had 60 Vbeta and 13 Jbeta primers. Assay: immunoSEQ multiplex PCR; the TCRdb copy retains only in-frame clones and omits some. The repertoire holds about 170,000 clones, with about three quarters as singletons. The rearrangement uses TRBV15 and TRBJ2-3, with 9 bases fitting TRBD1. This TCR was recovered from a female donor in good health and CMV-seronegative. The sequenced sample was PBMCs. The CDR3 DNA sequence: TGTGCCACCAGTGGGACAGGGTTCACAGATACGCAGTATTTT. Its translation is CATSGTGFTDTQYF.